One sample yielded the 16 T cell receptor beta chains listed below, sequenced in a study of identical twins. MiXCR, applied by TCRdb to the 5' RACE reads, yields one record per CDR3 protein. The table has 350,000 to 450,000 distinct CDR3 sequences, less than 20% seen once. Sequencing was carried out using naive T cells sorted from blood. The receptors shown here come from a man in his fifties or sixties in good health.

The chain couples TRBV11-2 to TRBJ2-2; TRBD2 is a possible D gene (7 bases). Trimming cost V 5 bases and J 7 bases, with 11 bases left between them. There are 13 residues in the CDR3. CDR1 is SGHAT and CDR2 is FQNNGV in the germline V gene. CDR3 sequence reads: CASSRRGLGELFF. The CDR3 bases are TGTGCCAGCAGCCGGCGGGGGCTCGGGGAGCTGTTTTTT.

The chain links TRBV28 to TRBJ2-1; the D gene is possibly TRBD1 (5 bases). The CDR3 covers 11 residues. The germline V and J ends were trimmed by 5 bases and 10 bases, with 9 bases remaining between them. The V gene's germline CDR1 is MDHEN and CDR2 SYDVKM. This CDR3 is CASSQGREQFF. CDR3 DNA: TGTGCCAGCAGTCAGGGCAGGGAGCAGTTCTTC.

This clonotype was seen repeatedly, ten times or more. The chain combines TRBV12-3 or TRBV12-4 with TRBJ2-1, with 8 bases that match TRBD2. The CDR3 runs to 15 residues. V trimming: 4 bases; J trimming: 1 base; junction bases outside the gene matches: 3. The CDR3 nucleotides read TGTGCCAGCAGTTGGGGCGGGGGGTCCTACAATGAGCAGTTCTTC. It specifies CASSWGGGSYNEQFF.

This clonotype appeared many times. This chain uses TRBV9 with TRBJ2-2; perhaps TRBD2 as D (5 bases). CDR3 length equals 15 residues. Germline V CDR1 and CDR2: SGDLS, YYNGEE. V gave up 3 bases and J gave up 4 bases, with 13 bases separating them. This CDR3 is CASSANLAVTGELFF. In DNA, the CDR3 is TGTGCCAGCAGCGCGAATCTAGCAGTCACCGGGGAGCTGTTTTTT.

The chain employs TRBV9 and TRBJ1-1, with D maybe TRBD1 (6 bases). Germline V gene data show CDR1 as SGDLS and CDR2 as YYNGEE. This CDR3 region has 15 residues. V lost 1 base, J lost 4 bases, and 14 bases lay in between. CDR3 in DNA: TGTGCCAGCAGCGTATGGTCGGACAGCTCCACTGAAGCTTTCTTT. Translating it yields CASSVWSDSSTEAFF.

The chain carries TRBV4-3 and TRBJ2-7, with D possibly being TRBD1 or TRBD2 (5 bases each). V was trimmed by 1 base and J by 0 bases, leaving 10 bases between them. This CDR3 spans 15 amino acids. Germline values: CDR1 LGHNA, CDR2 YSLEER. The CDR3 loop reads CASSQGDQSSYEQYF. The CDR3, as DNA: TGCGCCAGCAGCCAAGGGGACCAGAGCTCCTACGAGCAGTACTTC.

This chain links TRBV29-1 with TRBJ2-1; unclear D gene. In germline, CDR1 is SQVTM, CDR2 ANQGSEA. The CDR3 totals 14 residues. V was shortened by 6 bases and J by 6 bases, with 18 bases between the two germline ends. This chain's CDR3 is CSVVGALRVNEQFF. In nucleotides, the CDR3 is TGCAGCGTAGTGGGCGCATTAAGGGTCAATGAGCAGTTCTTC.

The J gene is TRBJ2-5, the V gene TRBV3-1, with unresolved D. Per germline, CDR1 LGHDT and CDR2 YNNKEL (reference sequence). The V end was cut by 5 bases, the J end by 5 bases, with 15 bases between. The CDR3 length is 14 residues. CDR3 DNA sequence: TGTGCCAGCAGCTTCCGAGCGTTGGGGGAGACCCAGTACTTC. Amino acids: CASSFRALGETQYF.

The chain employs TRBV28 and TRBJ2-5; the match to TRBD1 covers 10 bases. The DNA end lines up better with TRBJ2-1; the J call may be wrong. CDR1 is MDHEN and CDR2 is SYDVKM in the germline V gene. The CDR3 runs to 14 residues. CDR3 amino acids: CASSSGQGYETQFF. The CDR3 DNA follows: TGTGCCAGCAGTTCGGGACAGGGGTACGAGACCCAGTTCTTC.

This clonotype has ten or more counts. The V and J genes are TRBV5-1 and TRBJ1-4; the D is unclear. Trimming took 2 bases from V and 7 from J, leaving 21 bases between them. CDR1 is SGHRS and CDR2 is YFSETQ in the germline V gene. The CDR3 has 17 amino acids. The CDR3 nucleotides are TGCGCCAGCAGCTTAGCAGGTATAGAATCGATTGGTGAAAAACTGTTTTTT. Its translation: CASSLAGIESIGEKLFF.

This clonotype was observed many times. This sequence joins TRBV11-2 and TRBJ2-7; the D gene is possibly TRBD2 (5 bases). CDR3 length: 13 amino acids. Germline V gene sequence: CDR1 SGHAT, CDR2 FQNNGV. V dropped 6 bases and J dropped 3 bases, with 12 bases sitting between them. This CDR3 is CASRRAPGYEQYF. The CDR3 DNA is TGTGCCAGCAGGAGGGCGCCGGGCTACGAGCAGTACTTC.

Remarks on this clonotype: With a much larger clone just one base away, this may be a read error. The chain links TRBV10-3 to TRBJ2-5; 7 bases fit TRBD1. Looked up from germline, CDR1 is ENHRY and CDR2 is SYGVKD. V gave up 7 bases and J gave up 1 base; unmatched junction bases: 9. CDR3 length: 15 residues. The CDR3 is CAINGTRQGQETQYF. CDR3 nucleotides: TGTGCCATCAATGGGACCCGACAGGGCCAAGAGACCCAGTACTTC.

The rearrangement links TRBV11-2 to TRBJ2-2; maybe TRBD2 (7 bases). This CDR3 is 16 amino acids long. Germline CDR1 is SGHAT and CDR2 is FQNNGV. V was clipped by 4 bases and J by 6 bases, with 18 bases between them. The CDR3 DNA follows: TGTGCCAGCAGCTCTTTACGGGGGGCTGATCCCGGGGAGCTGTTTTTT. This codes for CASSSLRGADPGELFF.

This clonotype came up many times. V gene TRBV5-1 combines with J gene TRBJ1-1, with D possibly being TRBD1 (5 bases). The CDR3 covers 14 residues. The V end lost 3 bases, the J end lost 5 bases, and 14 bases lay between the germline ends. Germline CDR1 reads SGHRS; CDR2 reads YFSETQ. The CDR3 here is CASSWGTEGTEAFF. The CDR3 nucleotides are TGCGCCAGCAGCTGGGGGACGGAGGGTACTGAAGCTTTCTTT.

The chain is built from TRBV5-1 and TRBJ2-1; TRBD2 matches 8 bases. The junction had 9 bases not matched to a gene; V was cut back by 0 bases and J by 7 bases. CDR3 length equals 16 residues. Germline values: CDR1 SGHRS, CDR2 YFSETQ. CDR3 sequence reads: CASSLGSRGGKNEQFF. CDR3 sequence (DNA): TGCGCCAGCAGCTTGGGATCTCGGGGGGGGAAGAATGAGCAGTTCTTC.

The chain has TRBV6-2 or TRBV6-3 and TRBJ2-3; 8 bases line up with TRBD2. Germline V gene lookup returns CDR1 MNHEY and CDR2 SVGEGT. The CDR3 is made up of 15 amino acids. Unmatched junction bases numbered 5, after V lost 5 bases and J lost 1 base. CDR3 sequence reads: CASSQGLVGTDTQYF. The CDR3 coding sequence is TGTGCCAGCAGTCAGGGACTAGTGGGCACAGATACGCAGTATTTT.